The following is a T cell receptor (beta chain) sequence with its context. The entry originates in a study of patients and donors after allogeneic stem cell transplantation. One entry per CDR3 protein, called by TCRdb with MiXCR from the RT-PCR reads. The table lists 800,000 to 1,000,000 distinct CDR3 sequences, about a sixth of them singletons. The germline gives CDR1 KGHDR, CDR2 SFDVKD. The CDR3 contains 16 residues. V lost 4 bases, J lost 1 base, and 4 bases stayed unmatched. This TCR was sampled from a human donor who was either an allogeneic HSCT recipient or a stem cell or donor lymphocyte infusion donor (not recorded which). It is not recorded whose cells these are; they may come from a transplant donor. The rearrangement links TRBV24-1 to TRBJ2-2; 8 positions agree with TRBD1. The specimen sequenced was blood, either unsorted or a sorted T cell fraction (not recorded which). For the CDR3, the DNA is TGTGCCACCAGTGACACCGGGACAGGGAACACCGGGGAGCTGTTTTTT. Translation: CATSDTGTGNTGELFF.